This record concerns one T cell receptor beta chain sequence. Its specificity is unknown. The source of the sample is a study of blood T cells in healthy people across ages. Points from the study as a whole: Unknown donor CMV status possibly confounded expanded clonotype changes. Bulk PBMC profiling left naive and antigen-experienced comparisons inconclusive.

Collection of roughly 9.8 milliliters of peripheral blood was performed for each donor. A J-beta primer mix and a sample-barcoded 5' primer were used in a second PCR of roughly 7 to 12 cycles. MiXCR, run by TCRdb on the 5' RACE reads, gives a single entry per CDR3 protein. The sample gives 1,800,000 or so distinct CDR3 sequences, roughly two fifths of which show up once; more than 20% is in the top ten. Deletions cut 6 bases from V and 3 bases from J, with 12 bases between. The CDR3 consists of 14 residues. The TCR sequence derives from a human donor in good health. The sample was blood. The chain links TRBV12-3 or TRBV12-4 to TRBJ2-1; D is uncertain. CDR3 coding DNA: TGTGCCAGCAGGGGCCCTCCTCTCTACAATGAGCAGTTCTTC. It yields the protein CASRGPPLYNEQFF.